The 6 T cell receptor beta chains below all came from one sample that was sequenced in a study of breast tumors, draining lymph nodes, adjacent tissues. TCRdb itself ran the multiplex PCR reads through MiXCR, one entry per CDR3 protein. Among a few hundred thousand distinct CDR3 sequences listed, approximately 36% were seen once. Samples came from axillary lymph nodes draining the breast cancer. The specimen was axillary lymph node tissue. All receptors derive from a female donor with breast cancer. Some clones in this sample may be carry-over from other donors' samples.

J is TRBJ1-6 and V is TRBV7-9; D unresolved. Germline CDR1 is SEHNR and CDR2 is FQNEAQ (reference sequence). The V and J ends lost 2 bases and 8 bases respectively, with 7 bases between them. The CDR3 length is 13 residues. The CDR3 DNA sequence: TGTGCCAGCAGCTTACAAGCATATTCACCCCTCCACTTT. Its protein product is CASSLQAYSPLHF. Drawing the rest from reference TRBV7-9 and TRBJ1-6, the complete variable domain is DTGVSQNPRHKITKRGQNVTFRCDPISEHNRLYWYRQTLGQGPEFLTYFQNEAQLEKSRLLSDRFSAERPKGSFSTLEIQRTEQGDSAMYLCASSLQAYSPLHFGNGTRLTVT.

This clonotype showed up many times. CDR3 nucleotide sequence: TGTGCCGGCCTCATTGATGGCTACACCTTC. Its protein is CAGLIDGYTF. The chain is built from TRBV12-3 or TRBV12-4 and TRBJ1-2; D uncertain. The ends were cut back, 11 bases at V and 6 bases at J, with 10 bases in the middle. The CDR3 consists of 10 residues.

This clonotype occurred a few times. A much larger clone differs by one base, so this may be a read error. The chain employs TRBV20-1 and TRBJ2-1; D is possibly TRBD1 (6 bases). Per the germline V gene, CDR1 is DFQATT and CDR2 is SNEGSKA (reference sequence). This CDR3 contains 11 residues. CDR3 sequence (DNA): TGCAGTGCGGGCAGGGGTGATGAGCAGTCCTTC. It codes for CSAGRGDEQSF.

The chain carries TRBV29-1 and TRBJ2-1, with D possibly being TRBD1 or TRBD2 (5 bases each). The germline gives CDR1 SQVTM, CDR2 ANQGSEA. This CDR3 region has 12 residues. The ends were cut back, 7 bases at V and 5 bases at J, with 12 bases in the middle. CDR3 sequence: CSAGTQNNEQFF. CDR3 bases: TGCAGCGCCGGGACCCAGAACAATGAGCAGTTCTTC.

This clonotype was seen only a few times. This sequence joins TRBV28 and TRBJ1-6; tentatively, D is TRBD1 (6 bases). Germline-derived CDR1 and CDR2 are MDHEN and SYDVKM. The ends were cut back, 5 bases at V and 9 bases at J, with 14 bases in the middle. This CDR3 comprises 14 residues. CDR3 sequence reads: CASSEPSTGSPLHF. The DNA for the CDR3 is TGTGCCAGCAGTGAACCCTCGACAGGTTCACCCCTCCACTTT. The variable domain in full, completed from reference TRBV28 and TRBJ1-6, reads DVKVTQSSRYLVKRTGEKVFLECVQDMDHENMFWYRQDPGLGLRLIYFSYDVKMKEKGDIPEGYSVSREKKERFSLILESASTNQTSMYLCASSEPSTGSPLHFGNGTRLTVT.

This rearrangement joins TRBV12-3 or TRBV12-4 to TRBJ1-2; a possible D gene is TRBD1 (5 bases). V gave up 6 bases and J gave up 11 bases, with 16 bases separating them. The CDR3 has 12 residues. The CDR3 reads CASRRGRGGYTF. The CDR3, as DNA: TGTGCCAGCAGGCGGGGAAGGGGAGGTTACACCTTC.